These 26 T cell receptor beta chains share one sample of origin, sequenced in a study of Ad26.COV2.S vaccination and SARS-CoV-2 variants. The data were produced by immunoSEQ multiplex PCR, yet TCRdb's version contains in-frame clones alone and is incomplete. Of fewer than 500,000 clones listed, 90% were seen once; the top ten hold 10% to 15%. The sample's treatment: some 20 received Ad26.COV2.S at low or high dose, single or two shots; five or six received placebo; per-sample allocation not given. Day 63 after the first injection of vaccine or placebo was the sampling time. The sample here was peripheral blood, taken in a trial of Ad26.COV2.S vaccine versus placebo. These receptors were obtained from a person aged 18-60 years who received the Ad26.COV2.S COVID-19 vaccine or a placebo.

The chain carries TRBV19 and TRBJ2-5; weak D call: TRBD2 (6 bases). V lost 0 bases, J lost 5 bases, and 16 bases lay in between. The CDR3 contains 16 residues. Per germline, CDR1 LNHDA and CDR2 SQIVND (reference sequence). The CDR3 loop reads CASSIDSSGVGETQYF. CDR3 bases: TGTGCCAGTAGTATAGATAGTAGCGGAGTCGGGGAGACCCAGTACTTC.

The V call is TRBV19, the J call TRBJ2-1; tentatively, D is TRBD2 (7 bases). The V end lost 7 bases, the J end lost 4 bases, and 17 bases lay between the germline ends. This CDR3 is built from 15 residues. CDR1 is LNHDA, CDR2 SQIVND, per germline (reference sequence). CDR3 region: CASTPSEGGYNEQFF. The CDR3 bases are TGTGCCAGTACCCCCTCCGAGGGGGGGTACAATGAGCAGTTCTTC.

This chain uses TRBV7-9 with TRBJ1-5; D is possibly TRBD1 (5 bases). This CDR3 is 15 amino acids long. Trimming removed 5 bases at V and 0 bases at J, with 11 bases between. Germline V gene lookup returns CDR1 SEHNR and CDR2 FQNEAQ (reference sequence). CDR3 region: CASSRGTDSNQPQHF. The CDR3 DNA is TGTGCCAGCAGCCGAGGGACGGATAGCAATCAGCCCCAGCATTTT.

The gene calls are TRBV15 and TRBJ1-4; D is ambiguous. V was shortened by 9 bases and J by 3 bases, with 11 bases between the two germline ends. Germline CDR1 LNHNV, CDR2 YYDKDF (reference sequence). The CDR3 sequence is 13 residues long. The CDR3 sequence: CATGQLPNEKLFF. DNA of the CDR3: TGTGCCACAGGGCAGCTTCCTAATGAAAAACTGTTTTTT.

This rearrangement joins TRBV4-3 to TRBJ2-7; 8 nucleotides agree with TRBD2. V lost 1 base and J lost 3; bases outside the gene matches: 11. The CDR3 contains 17 residues. Germline-derived CDR1 and CDR2 are LGHNA and YSLEER. DNA of the CDR3: TGCGCCAGCAGCCAAGCTCGGGGGGGGGATAGGTACTACGAGCAGTACTTC. This sequence encodes CASSQARGGDRYYEQYF.

V usage is TRBV11-2 and J usage is TRBJ2-7, with D perhaps TRBD1 (6 bases). This CDR3 is built from 13 residues. Trimming took 0 bases from V and 7 from J, leaving 10 bases between them. Germline lookup yields CDR1 SGHAT and CDR2 FQNNGV. The CDR3 loop reads CASSLDRGREQYF. CDR3 DNA sequence: TGTGCCAGCAGCTTAGACAGGGGCCGAGAGCAGTACTTC.

This chain links TRBV19 with TRBJ2-7; tentatively, D is TRBD1 or TRBD2 (6 bases each). CDR3 size: 16 residues. V was trimmed by 4 bases and J by 0 bases, leaving 16 bases between them. The germline CDR1 and CDR2 sequences are LNHDA and SQIVND (reference sequence). CDR3 coding DNA: TGTGCCAGTAGTAAGGGAGGCGGGACACCCTCCTACGAGCAGTACTTC. Its translation is CASSKGGGTPSYEQYF.

The rearrangement joins TRBV25-1 to TRBJ1-1; 7 bases fit TRBD1. V trimming: 5 bases; J trimming: 0 bases; junction bases outside the gene matches: 9. Germline V gene data show CDR1 as MGHDK and CDR2 as SYGVNS. The CDR3 loop spans 16 amino acids. The CDR3 nucleotides read TGTGCCAGCAGTACCAAACGGGACAGCATGAACACTGAAGCTTTCTTT. Amino acids: CASSTKRDSMNTEAFF.

The CDR3 reads CAISEASGSVTGELFF. CDR3 bases: TGTGCCATCAGTGAGGCTAGCGGGAGCGTCACCGGGGAGCTGTTTTTT. V and J are TRBV10-3 and TRBJ2-2, with 10 nucleotides matching TRBD2. The ends lost 2 bases at V and 4 bases at J; junction bases unmatched: 4. The germline V gene has CDR1 ENHRY and CDR2 SYGVKD. CDR3 size: 16 residues.

This chain uses TRBV2 with TRBJ2-6, with D tentatively TRBD1 (6 bases). Trimming cost V 7 bases and J 0 bases, with 10 bases left between them. The CDR3 consists of 15 residues. Germline V lookup: CDR1 SNHLY, CDR2 FYNNEI. The chain's CDR3 is CASTPQGSGANVLTF. The CDR3 bases are TGTGCCAGCACCCCACAGGGCTCTGGGGCCAACGTCCTGACTTTC.

This clone was seen once. This rearrangement joins TRBV11-2 to TRBJ2-1; 7 positions match TRBD2. The CDR3 consists of 14 residues. V was clipped by 6 bases and J by 7 bases; unmatched bases: 9. The germline V gene encodes CDR1 SGHAT and CDR2 FQNNGV. The CDR3 spells CASSNPGLTNEQFF. CDR3 sequence (DNA): TGTGCCAGCAGTAACCCGGGACTAACTAATGAGCAGTTCTTC.

This clone has just one count. The gene calls are TRBV11-3 and TRBJ2-1; D remains ambiguous. This CDR3 contains 12 residues. From germline, CDR1 is SGHNT and CDR2 YENEEA. V lost 0 bases, J lost 8 bases, and 5 bases lay in between. The CDR3 DNA sequence: TGTGCCAGCAGCTTAGACTCGGATGAGCAGTTCTTC. Amino acids: CASSLDSDEQFF.

The V and J genes are TRBV19 and TRBJ1-5; no definite D call. Germline CDR1 reads LNHDA; CDR2 reads SQIVND (reference sequence). Trimming took 1 base from V and 9 from J, leaving 10 bases between them. The CDR3 sequence is 13 residues long. In DNA form, the CDR3 reads TGTGCCAGTAGTATAGGGCAGAGGTGGCCCCAGCATTTT. Protein sequence: CASSIGQRWPQHF.

This clone was observed a handful of times. J is TRBJ2-1 and V is TRBV2, with 10 bases lining up with TRBD1. The CDR3 is 16 amino acids. The junction had 6 bases not matched to a gene; V was cut back by 1 base and J by 6 bases. The V gene's germline CDR1 is SNHLY and CDR2 FYNNEI. The CDR3 protein is CASSEVWTGGVNEQFF. CDR3 DNA: TGTGCCAGCAGTGAAGTTTGGACAGGGGGGGTCAATGAGCAGTTCTTC.

V is TRBV5-1 and J is TRBJ1-1, with TRBD1 identical over 7 bases. J lost 5 bases, V lost 2 bases, and 9 bases had no gene match. This CDR3 contains 15 residues. Germline loops: CDR1 SGHRS, CDR2 YFSETQ. The CDR3 here is CASSFRTNRGTEAFF. The CDR3 DNA reads as TGCGCCAGCAGCTTCCGCACGAACAGGGGAACTGAAGCTTTCTTT.

The gene calls are TRBV7-9 and TRBJ1-3, with D possibly TRBD1 on 5 matching bases. Germline lookup yields CDR1 SEHNR and CDR2 FQNEAQ (reference sequence). Between the trimmed V and J ends, which lost 7 bases and 8 bases, there was a span of 21 bases. The CDR3 extends over 15 amino acids. CDR3 in amino acids: CASTGDLTLFDTIYF. Written as DNA, the CDR3 is TGTGCCAGCACGGGGGATCTCACCCTCTTCGACACCATATATTTT.

The V gene is TRBV10-3, the J gene TRBJ1-3, with unresolved D. V shed 3 bases and J shed 0 bases, with 12 bases lying between them. Germline lookup yields CDR1 ENHRY and CDR2 SYGVKD. The CDR3 length is 16 residues. This CDR3 reads CAISDPAAASGNTIYF. DNA for the CDR3: TGTGCCATCAGTGATCCTGCCGCCGCCTCTGGAAACACCATATATTTT.

The rearrangement joins TRBV4-1 to TRBJ2-1; TRBD1 aligns across 7 bases. The V gene end was trimmed by 2 bases and the J gene end by 5 bases; junction bases not matched to a gene: 12. Germline V CDR1 and CDR2: MGHRA, YSYEKL. The CDR3 is 17 amino acids. The CDR3 region is CASSQILRQGPNNEQFF. CDR3 DNA sequence: TGCGCCAGCAGCCAAATTCTTCGACAGGGACCGAACAATGAGCAGTTCTTC.

The rearrangement joins TRBV12-5 to TRBJ2-7; TRBD2 matches at 9 bases. With 10 bases clipped from V and 1 base from J, the junction kept 8 bases outside the gene matches. Germline V lookup: CDR1 LGHNT, CDR2 FRNRAP. The CDR3 covers 14 residues. As DNA, the CDR3 is TGTGCTACAGCTAGCGGGATGGCGTCCTACGAGCAGTACTTC. Protein: CATASGMASYEQYF.

This chain uses TRBV7-6 with TRBJ2-1; 9 bases map to TRBD2. This CDR3 has 16 amino acids. V trimming: 1 base; J trimming: 1 base; junction bases outside the gene matches: 2. Per the germline V gene, CDR1 is SGHVS and CDR2 is FNYEAQ. The CDR3 spells CASSLVAGGSYNEQFF. CDR3 coding DNA: TGTGCCAGCAGCTTAGTGGCGGGAGGGTCCTACAATGAGCAGTTCTTC.

The chain is built from TRBV5-1 and TRBJ2-7; D may correspond to TRBD1 or TRBD2 (5 bases each). CDR1 and CDR2 from the germline V gene are SGHRS and YFSETQ. The length of the CDR3 is 15 residues. Between the trimmed V and J ends, which lost 5 bases and 2 bases, there was a span of 17 bases. The CDR3 region is CASRSGVDSPYEQYF. CDR3 sequence (DNA): TGCGCCAGCAGGAGCGGAGTCGACAGTCCCTACGAGCAGTACTTC.

The chain recombines TRBV2 with TRBJ2-1, with D possibly matching TRBD1 (6 bases). The CDR3 spans 12 residues. The V end was cut by 5 bases, the J end by 8 bases, with 10 bases between. Germline lookup yields CDR1 SNHLY and CDR2 FYNNEI. CDR3 sequence reads: CASSLDRYEQFF. CDR3 nucleotide sequence: TGTGCCAGCAGTTTGGACAGATATGAGCAGTTCTTC.

In its sample, this clone was seen once. J is TRBJ2-5 and V is TRBV9, with D possibly TRBD2 on 6 matching bases. The CDR3 extends over 16 amino acids. The germline gives CDR1 SGDLS, CDR2 YYNGEE. The germline V and J ends were trimmed by 2 bases and 6 bases, with 20 bases remaining between them. CDR3 region: CASSVGTTGSGQTQYF. The CDR3 nucleotides read TGTGCCAGCAGCGTTGGGACCACCGGGAGTGGGCAGACCCAGTACTTC.

The chain recombines TRBV6-5 with TRBJ1-1; a possible D gene is TRBD1 (5 bases). The germline V gene has CDR1 MNHEY and CDR2 SVGAGI. The CDR3 totals 11 residues. Trimming pared 6 bases from V and 5 bases from J, leaving 7 bases between. CDR3 sequence reads: CASSPGTEAFF. CDR3 nucleotides: TGTGCCAGCAGCCCAGGGACTGAAGCTTTCTTT.

This chain uses TRBV27 with TRBJ1-1; tentatively, D is TRBD1 (6 bases). The CDR3 is made up of 17 amino acids. V was cut by 0 bases and J by 0 bases, with 14 bases left in between. The germline CDR1 and CDR2 sequences are MNHEY and SMNVEV (reference sequence). DNA for the CDR3: TGTGCCAGCAGTTTATCTTGGGAGGGGGACATGAACACTGAAGCTTTCTTT. Its protein product is CASSLSWEGDMNTEAFF.

The chain has TRBV28 and TRBJ2-3; D is ambiguous. Trimming cost V 5 bases and J 2 bases, with 5 bases left between them. Germline V CDR1 and CDR2: MDHEN, SYDVKM. This CDR3 region has 12 residues. DNA for the CDR3: TGTGCCAGCAGTATACCCACAGATACGCAGTATTTT. Encoded protein: CASSIPTDTQYF.